This is a list of T cell receptor beta chains from one sample in a study of blood T cells in healthy people across ages. MiXCR, applied by TCRdb to the 5' RACE reads, yields one record per CDR3 protein. This sample has about 800,000 distinct CDR3 sequences, with 20% to 25% found just once. These data were likewise used in another study, on T cells of mothers and their children.

What was sequenced was blood. The receptor set was obtained from a boy aged 5-17 years in good health. Both conserved end residues are part of each CDR3. D genes are given only for firm matches. Not every row has a clone size; where given, it reads once, few, many or a size class.

j_call clone_size d_call v_call cdr3_nt cdr3_aa
TRBJ1-6 - - TRBV6-1 TGTGCCAGCAGTGAAGCCCCAGGGGTATCCTCACCCCTCCACTTT CASSEAPGVSSPLHF
TRBJ2-1 few - TRBV7-3 TGTGCCAGCAGCTTATTTTTTGGCGCTTACAATGAGCAGTTCTTC CASSLFFGAYNEQFF
TRBJ1-3 few - TRBV9 TGTGCCAGCAGCGTAGCCTCAGCAGTCGGAAACACCATATATTTT CASSVASAVGNTIYF
TRBJ2-1 - TRBD2 TRBV5-1 TGCGCCAGCAGCTCCCCGACTAGCGTTCTGGGAAACAATGAGCAGTTCTTC CASSSPTSVLGNNEQFF
TRBJ2-6 few - TRBV4-3 TGCGCCAGCAGCCAGAGACCTCCGACCGGCGACTCTGGGGCCAACGTCCTGACTTTC CASSQRPPTGDSGANVLTF
TRBJ1-1 once - TRBV4-1 TGCGCCAGCAGCCAAGTTACGGATCGGCAGGCTTCCTTT CASSQVTDRQASF
TRBJ2-7 few - TRBV12-3/TRBV12-4 TGTGCCAGCAGTTTTGGTCAGCAGTTCGAGCAGTACTTC CASSFGQQFEQYF
TRBJ2-5 many - TRBV3-1 TGTGCCAGCAGCCAGGTTGGGGGGACCCAGTACTTC CASSQVGGTQYF
TRBJ1-2 few TRBD1 TRBV7-8 TGTGCCAGCAGCTCGGACAGGGGAGCGCAGGGCTACACCTTC CASSSDRGAQGYTF
TRBJ1-1 - - TRBV7-8 TGTGCCAGCAGCTTGGAACATTGGACTGTAAGCACTGAAGCTTTCTTT CASSLEHWTVSTEAFF
TRBJ2-7 - - TRBV4-1 TGCGCCAGCAGCCAAGGAATCGACGAGCAGTACTTC CASSQGIDEQYF